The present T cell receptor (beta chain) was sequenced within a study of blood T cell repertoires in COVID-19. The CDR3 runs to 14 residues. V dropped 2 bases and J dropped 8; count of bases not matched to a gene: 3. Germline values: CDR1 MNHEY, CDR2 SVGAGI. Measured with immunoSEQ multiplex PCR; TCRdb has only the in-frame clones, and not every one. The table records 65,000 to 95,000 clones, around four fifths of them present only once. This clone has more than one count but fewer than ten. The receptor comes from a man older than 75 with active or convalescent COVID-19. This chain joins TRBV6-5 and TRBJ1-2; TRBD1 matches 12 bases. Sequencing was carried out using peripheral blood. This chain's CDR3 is CASSYTGQGAGYTF. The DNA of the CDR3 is TGTGCCAGCAGTTACACGGGACAGGGGGCGGGCTACACCTTC.